A selection of T cell receptor beta chains follows, all from one sample in a study of blood T cell repertoires in COVID-19. The method was immunoSEQ multiplex PCR; TCRdb's version includes in-frame clones alone and lacks a portion of them. Of more than 200,000 clones detected, around 90% appear once; the ten largest clones hold approximately 0.7%. Sequenced sample: peripheral blood. Receptors originate from a human donor in a cohort sampled during active COVID-19. CDR3s include the opening cysteine and the closing phenylalanine or tryptophan. The D gene is left open where the match is weak. Size is omitted from some rows. Given values are once, few, many or a class for expanded clones.

clone_size	v_call	d_call	j_call	cdr3_aa	cdr3_nt
.	TRBV19	.	TRBJ2-1	CATRGITGHEQFF	TGTGCCACCCGGGGAATAACAGGGCATGAGCAGTTCTTC
.	TRBV6-2/TRBV6-3	.	TRBJ1-5	CASSYRQGTQPQHF	TGTGCCAGCAGTTATCGCCAGGGGACCCAGCCCCAGCATTTT
.	TRBV6-5	TRBD1	TRBJ2-7	CASRADREPSYEQYF	TGTGCCAGCAGGGCCGACAGGGAGCCATCCTACGAGCAGTACTTC
.	TRBV6-6	TRBD1	TRBJ2-1	CASSYLGTGEQFF	TGTGCCAGCAGTTACCTTGGGACAGGAGAGCAGTTCTTC
.	TRBV5-6	.	TRBJ1-1	CASSPDRWIGSTEAFF	TGTGCCAGCAGTCCAGACAGGTGGATAGGTAGCACTGAAGCTTTCTTT
.	TRBV28	TRBD1	TRBJ2-7	CASRTTGTDTYEQYF	TGTGCCAGCAGAACAACCGGGACAGATACCTACGAGCAGTACTTC
few	TRBV4-1	.	TRBJ2-7	CASSLFPSTESSYEQYF	TGCGCCAGCAGCCTATTCCCCTCGACAGAATCCTCCTACGAGCAGTACTTC
.	TRBV5-1	.	TRBJ1-2	CASRPSTATIYGYTF	TGCGCCAGCAGACCCTCGACAGCCACCATATATGGCTACACCTTC
.	TRBV19	.	TRBJ1-5	CASSIDPPGRQPQHF	TGTGCCAGTAGTATAGATCCCCCTGGGCGACAGCCCCAGCATTTT
.	TRBV6-2/TRBV6-3	.	TRBJ2-7	CASSYGLGEYEQYF	TGTGCCAGCAGTTACGGTCTAGGGGAATACGAGCAGTACTTC
once	TRBV30	.	TRBJ1-1	CAWSQVNTEAFF	TGTGCCTGGTCACAGGTGAACACTGAAGCTTTCTTT
.	TRBV18	TRBD1	TRBJ1-3	CASSPNTGGANTIYF	TGTGCCAGCTCACCAAATACAGGGGGCGCAAACACCATATATTTT
.	TRBV16	.	TRBJ1-6	CASSPRVGEASPLHF	TGTGCCAGCAGCCCCCGGGTAGGGGAGGCTTCACCCCTCCACTTT
.	TRBV7-3	.	TRBJ1-2	CASSQTGYGYTF	TGTGCCAGCAGCCAGACGGGGTATGGCTACACCTTC
.	TRBV10-2	.	TRBJ1-5	CASRGNRGNQPQHF	TGCGCCAGCCGAGGTAATCGGGGCAATCAGCCCCAGCATTTT
.	TRBV18	.	TRBJ1-2	CASSKTGNNYGYTF	TGTGCCAGCTCAAAAACAGGGAATAACTATGGCTACACCTTC
.	TRBV6-5	.	TRBJ2-7	CASSVGLSYEQYF	TGTGCCAGCAGCGTTGGACTGTCCTACGAGCAGTACTTC
.	TRBV7-9	.	TRBJ1-2	CASNSRGDYGYTF	TGTGCCAGCAACTCACGGGGGGACTATGGCTACACCTTC
.	TRBV4-3	.	TRBJ1-2	CASSQGVGRGGNYGYTF	TGCGCCAGCAGCCAAGGTGTGGGGCGCGGGGGGAACTATGGCTACACCTTC
.	TRBV10-3	TRBD2	TRBJ2-7	CAIRGAGEQYF	TGTGCCATCAGGGGAGCGGGAGAGCAGTACTTC
.	TRBV9	TRBD1	TRBJ1-2	CASSATGTGVVEPRASNYGYTF	TGTGCCAGCAGCGCCACCGGGACAGGGGTTGTTGAGCCAAGGGCCTCTAACTATGGCTACACCTTC
.	TRBV5-1	TRBD2	TRBJ2-7	CASRSSGTDEQYF	TGCGCCAGCAGATCTAGCGGGACGGACGAGCAGTACTTC
once	TRBV4-3	TRBD1	TRBJ2-5	CASSQSRAGGWQETQYF	TGCGCCAGCAGCCAATCTCGGGCAGGGGGCTGGCAAGAGACCCAGTACTTC
.	TRBV4-3	.	TRBJ2-1	CASSEAPETISSYNEQFF	TGCGCCAGCAGCGAAGCGCCGGAGACTATTAGCTCCTACAATGAGCAGTTCTTC
.	TRBV5-5	TRBD1	TRBJ1-5	CASSRKGGTGVEERQPQHF	TGTGCCAGCAGCCGGAAGGGAGGGACAGGGGTTGAGGAGCGTCAGCCCCAGCATTTT
.	TRBV5-1	TRBD2	TRBJ2-1	CASSTTSGSYNEQFF	TGCGCCAGCAGCACCACTAGCGGATCCTACAATGAGCAGTTCTTC
.	TRBV29-1	TRBD1	TRBJ2-2	CSPETGGPSGELFF	TGCAGCCCCGAGACAGGGGGCCCTTCCGGGGAGCTGTTTTTT
.	TRBV5-4	TRBD1	TRBJ1-3	CASSPGLWAGGSSGNTIYF	TGTGCCAGCAGCCCAGGCCTCTGGGCAGGGGGGAGCTCTGGAAACACCATATATTTT
once	TRBV29-1	TRBD1	TRBJ1-2	CSTSQPEQGGYGYTF	TGCAGCACCTCCCAGCCAGAACAGGGGGGCTATGGCTACACCTTC
.	TRBV7-6	.	TRBJ1-4	CASSPSATAFGKLFF	TGTGCCAGCAGCCCGTCTGCGACAGCCTTTGGAAAACTGTTTTTT
.	TRBV7-9	TRBD1	TRBJ1-1	CASSPWTGEVYTEAFF	TGTGCCAGCAGCCCTTGGACAGGGGAAGTGTACACTGAAGCTTTCTTT
.	TRBV9	TRBD2	TRBJ2-5	CASSVHGLAETQYF	TGTGCCAGCAGCGTACACGGACTAGCAGAGACCCAGTACTTC
.	TRBV10-3	.	TRBJ1-2	CAISESEVPGFDLSRDGYTF	TGTGCCATCAGTGAGTCTGAGGTCCCGGGGTTCGATCTTTCAAGGGATGGCTACACCTTC
.	TRBV2	TRBD1	TRBJ1-6	CASRQQGDNSPLHF	TGTGCCAGCAGACAACAGGGGGATAATTCACCCCTCCACTTT
.	TRBV12-3/TRBV12-4	TRBD1	TRBJ1-2	CASSEQGIGDYTF	TGTGCCAGCAGTGAACAGGGGATCGGTGACTACACCTTC
.	TRBV6-6	.	TRBJ2-7	CASSWGTSYEQYF	TGTGCCAGCAGTTGGGGCACCTCCTACGAGCAGTACTTC
.	TRBV19	TRBD1	TRBJ2-5	CASSKGTGFQETQYF	TGTGCCAGTAGTAAGGGGACAGGGTTCCAAGAGACCCAGTACTTC
.	TRBV9	TRBD2	TRBJ2-2	CASSPSSSGGNTGELFF	TGTGCCAGCAGCCCATCTTCTAGCGGGGGTAACACCGGGGAGCTGTTTTTT
.	TRBV3-1/TRBV3-2	.	TRBJ1-6	CASSQGPKVPLALHF	TGTGCCAGCAGCCAAGGGCCCAAAGTACCTCTGGCCCTCCACTTT
once	TRBV30	TRBD1	TRBJ1-1	CAWETGGSTEAFF	TGTGCCTGGGAAACAGGGGGTTCCACTGAAGCTTTCTTT
.	TRBV30	.	TRBJ1-1	CAWQFRRENTEAFF	TGTGCCTGGCAATTTAGGCGGGAGAACACTGAAGCTTTCTTT
.	TRBV6-5	TRBD1	TRBJ2-7	CARRQGVSYEQYF	TGTGCCAGGCGACAGGGGGTATCCTACGAGCAGTACTTC
.	TRBV4-3	.	TRBJ2-7	CASSQEGQAGTRYEQYF	TGCGCCAGCAGCCAAGAGGGTCAGGCAGGGACAAGATACGAGCAGTACTTC
.	TRBV19	.	TRBJ2-6	CASSIGAGEGPGANVLTF	TGTGCCAGTAGTATTGGGGCAGGGGAAGGCCCTGGGGCCAACGTCCTGACTTTC
.	TRBV19	TRBD2	TRBJ2-1	CASSIAGGPLNEQFF	TGTGCCAGTAGTATAGCGGGAGGGCCGTTGAATGAGCAGTTCTTC